Detailed here is one T cell receptor beta chain. This sample stems from a study of blood T cell repertoires in COVID-19. About the study: Acute and convalescent COVID-19 specimens originated in the United States, Italy and Spain. PBMCs, B-cell-depleted T cells, or T cells were the source of the cDNA or gDNA that made up the material.

Original processing notes: Amplification from reference gene primers served as the basis for estimated nucleated cell counts. Profiled with immunoSEQ multiplex PCR; TCRdb holds only in-frame clones, not every one. V, J and clone size derive from that table, while D and trimming were established from the DNA sequence. The table has some 46,000 clones, more than 70% seen once. The sequence was obtained from a man in his fifties or sixties with acute or convalescent COVID-19. The sequenced sample was peripheral blood.

In DNA, the CDR3 is TGTGCCAGCAGCTCCCGGCGGGCGCAGAACACCGGGGAGCTGTTTTTT. Translated: CASSSRRAQNTGELFF. The V and J genes are TRBV11-2 and TRBJ2-2; weak D call: TRBD2 (5 bases). V was shortened by 4 bases and J by 1 base, with 13 bases between the two germline ends. Germline V lookup: CDR1 SGHAT, CDR2 FQNNGV. The CDR3 extends over 16 amino acids.